The 22 T cell receptor beta chains listed next were all sequenced from one sample in a study of OX40 agonist ivuxolimab in advanced cancers. Libraries were prepared by immunoSEQ multiplex PCR; TCRdb keeps only in-frame clonotypes and omits some of them. The table has approximately 76,000 clones, approximately 89% seen once. The starting material was CD4+ or CD8+ T cells sorted from blood, obtained in a trial of the OX40 agonist ivuxolimab. These receptors were obtained from an adult with an advanced solid tumor such as melanoma, head and neck, liver or kidney cancer.

The rearrangement links TRBV19 to TRBJ1-2; D perhaps matches TRBD1 (5 bases). Trimming removed 4 bases at V and 5 bases at J, with 14 bases between. Germline V gene sequence: CDR1 LNHDA, CDR2 SQIVND (reference sequence). The CDR3 runs to 14 residues. The chain's CDR3 is CASSTAQGGYGYTF. CDR3 in DNA: TGTGCCAGTAGTACAGCTCAGGGTGGATATGGCTACACCTTC.

The V call is TRBV28, the J call TRBJ1-1; TRBD1 might be the D (5 bases). The germline gives CDR1 MDHEN, CDR2 SYDVKM. Trimming removed 5 bases at V and 2 bases at J, with 15 bases between. The CDR3 covers 15 residues. CDR3 protein: CASSPPGVGNTEAFF. The CDR3 region has the DNA TGTGCCAGCAGTCCCCCGGGGGTAGGTAACACTGAAGCTTTCTTT.

A remark on this clone: The sample carries other DNA sequences with the same CDR3. The chain is built from TRBV27 and TRBJ1-5, with 7 bases that match TRBD1. Germline V gene data show CDR1 as MNHEY and CDR2 as SMNVEV (reference sequence). The junction had 10 bases not matched to a gene; V was cut back by 6 bases and J by 5 bases. The CDR3 length is 15 residues. CDR3 sequence reads: CASSPLSGQDQPQHF. The CDR3 DNA sequence: TGTGCCAGCAGCCCCCTAAGCGGACAGGATCAGCCCCAGCATTTT.

The genes are TRBV1 and TRBJ2-3. TRBV1 constitutes a pseudogene. The length of the CDR3 is 15 residues. CDR3 DNA sequence: TGCACCAGCAGCCAAGATATCTACCCCGGGGCTACGCAGTATTTT. Protein: CTSSQDIYPGATQYF.

The CDR3 coding sequence is TGTGCCTGGAGTGACCCCTATGGCTACACCTTC. Amino acids: CAWSDPYGYTF. The chain combines TRBV30 with TRBJ1-2; D not resolved. The CDR3 loop spans 11 amino acids. Trimming removed 1 base from V and 4 bases from J, with 4 bases in between. The germline V gene encodes CDR1 GTSNPN and CDR2 SVGIG (reference sequence).

The V gene is TRBV2, the J gene TRBJ2-1; 11 nucleotides line up with TRBD2. J gave up 9 bases and V 8 bases, and 12 bases lay outside the gene matches. Per germline, CDR1 SNHLY and CDR2 FYNNEI. The CDR3 length is 15 residues. CDR3 sequence reads: CASVLAGATLSEQFF. As DNA, the CDR3 is TGTGCCAGCGTACTAGCGGGAGCAACCCTTTCTGAGCAGTTCTTC.

This clone was observed a single time. V usage is TRBV18 and J usage is TRBJ2-5; no definite D call. This CDR3 spans 13 amino acids. The V end lost 3 bases, the J end lost 1 base, and 6 bases lay between the germline ends. Per germline, CDR1 KGHSH and CDR2 LQKENI. CDR3 in amino acids: CASSPGSQETQYF. CDR3 coding DNA: TGTGCCAGCTCACCCGGCAGCCAAGAGACCCAGTACTTC.

This clone has a handful of counts. This rearrangement joins TRBV9 to TRBJ2-4; D not certain. Germline V gene sequence: CDR1 SGDLS, CDR2 YYNGEE. Trimming stripped 1 base from V and 0 bases from J, with 14 bases between. The CDR3 contains 17 residues. CDR3 DNA sequence: TGTGCCAGCAGCGTAAGCTCTGGGAAACTAGCCAAAAACATTCAGTACTTC. It specifies CASSVSSGKLAKNIQYF.

This chain links TRBV7-6 with TRBJ2-5, with D unresolved. Per germline, CDR1 SGHVS and CDR2 FNYEAQ. CDR3 length: 12 amino acids. V was trimmed by 0 bases and J by 5 bases, leaving 4 bases between them. The CDR3 here is CASSLAQETQYF. As DNA, the CDR3 is TGTGCCAGCAGCTTAGCTCAGGAGACCCAGTACTTC.

The J gene is TRBJ1-1, the V gene TRBV5-1; no definite D call. Germline V lookup: CDR1 SGHRS, CDR2 YFSETQ. CDR3 length equals 13 residues. With 0 bases removed from V and 0 bases from J, the gap between germline ends came to 3 bases. The CDR3 DNA follows: TGCGCCAGCAGCTTGGATATGAACACTGAAGCTTTCTTT. Protein: CASSLDMNTEAFF.

The CDR3 reads CASRHRRTTGELFF. CDR3 DNA: TGTGCCAGCAGGCACAGGCGTACAACCGGGGAGCTGTTTTTT. This sequence joins TRBV21-1 and TRBJ2-2; the table's D call of TRBD1 was not tested on the DNA. TRBV21-1 is noted as a pseudogene. CDR3 size: 14 residues.

This chain joins TRBV14 and TRBJ2-2, with D hard to call. CDR3 length: 13 amino acids. CDR1 is SGHDN, CDR2 FVKESK, per germline. The germline V and J ends were trimmed by 0 bases and 6 bases, with 5 bases remaining between them. CDR3 amino acids: CASSQDLSGELFF. The CDR3 region has the DNA TGTGCCAGCAGCCAAGATTTGTCCGGGGAGCTGTTTTTT.

This chain uses TRBV9 with TRBJ2-7; TRBD2 is a possible D gene (6 bases). V was cut by 3 bases and J by 7 bases, with 20 bases left in between. Germline CDR1 SGDLS, CDR2 YYNGEE. The CDR3 is 15 amino acids. The CDR3 DNA follows: TGTGCCAGCAGCGGTGGGGGGACTTTGACGAGAGAGCAGTACTTC. Its protein product is CASSGGGTLTREQYF. The full variable domain, in which reference TRBV9 and TRBJ2-7 provide the parts outside the CDR3, is DSGVTQTPKHLITATGQRVTLRCSPRSGDLSVYWYQQSLDQGLQFLIQYYNGEERAKGNILERFSAQQFPDLHSELNLSSLELGDSALYFCASSGGGTLTREQYFGPGTRLTVT.

The chain recombines TRBV7-8 with TRBJ2-7, with TRBD2 identical over 15 bases. Germline CDR1 is SGHVS and CDR2 is FQNEAQ. This CDR3 region has 17 residues. V lost 5 bases, J lost 5 bases, and 10 bases stayed unmatched. This CDR3 reads CASSAGLAGGLRNEQYF. The CDR3 coding sequence is TGTGCCAGCAGCGCCGGACTAGCGGGGGGGCTTAGGAACGAGCAGTACTTC.

This chain joins TRBV27 and TRBJ1-5; D unresolved. V dropped 3 bases and J dropped 9 bases, with 15 bases sitting between them. This CDR3 contains 14 residues. Germline loops: CDR1 MNHEY, CDR2 SMNVEV (reference sequence). In DNA, the CDR3 is TGTGCCAGCAGTTTGGGGAGACGTCTTGGGCCCCAGCATTTT. It encodes CASSLGRRLGPQHF.

This clone was counted a single time. This sequence joins TRBV5-1 and TRBJ1-5; 10 bases match TRBD1. CDR3 length equals 17 residues. CDR1 SGHRS and CDR2 YFSETQ come from the germline V gene. After removal of 6 bases from V and 5 bases from J, the junction contained 14 bases not matched to a gene. The CDR3 DNA is TGCGCCAGCAAGCCCGGGACAGGGGATTTTAGGGATCAGCCCCAGCATTTT. Translating it yields CASKPGTGDFRDQPQHF. Full variable domain (outside the CDR3, taken from reference TRBV5-1 and TRBJ1-5): KAGVTQTPRYLIKTRGQQVTLSCSPISGHRSVSWYQQTPGQGLQFLFEYFSETQRNKGNFPGRFSGRQFSNSRSEMNVSTLELGDSALYLCASKPGTGDFRDQPQHFGDGTRLSIL.

The chain carries TRBV29-1 and TRBJ2-7; unclear D gene. Deletions cut 0 bases from V and 0 bases from J, with 9 bases between. The CDR3 spans 14 residues. The germline CDR1 and CDR2 sequences are SQVTM and ANQGSEA. CDR3 nucleotides: TGCAGCGTTGAAGATCGGCCGAGCTCCTACGAGCAGTACTTC. It translates to CSVEDRPSSYEQYF.

The V and J genes are TRBV5-1 and TRBJ2-1, with 9 nucleotides matching TRBD2. This CDR3 is built from 15 residues. Germline V gene lookup returns CDR1 SGHRS and CDR2 YFSETQ. Germline trimming cut 0 bases from V and 8 bases from J; bases unmatched to any gene: 6. The CDR3 sequence is CASSLVGSGGDEQFF. The DNA of the CDR3 is TGCGCCAGCAGCTTGGTAGGTAGCGGGGGCGATGAGCAGTTCTTC.

CDR3 coding DNA: TGTGCCTGGAGCACCTCAGGGTACATTCAGTACTTC. Translation: CAWSTSGYIQYF. This chain joins TRBV30 and TRBJ2-4, with D perhaps TRBD1 (5 bases). From germline, CDR1 is GTSNPN and CDR2 SVGIG (reference sequence). V lost 3 bases, J lost 8 bases, and 11 bases lay in between. CDR3 length: 12 residues.

This clone is a singleton in its sample. The rearrangement joins TRBV11-3 to TRBJ2-5; a possible D gene is TRBD2 (6 bases). CDR1 and CDR2 from the germline V gene are SGHNT and YENEEA. The CDR3 contains 14 residues. Trimming stripped 5 bases from V and 5 bases from J, with 15 bases between. Here the CDR3 reads CASSPGLRGETQYF. As DNA, the CDR3 is TGTGCCAGCAGCCCGGGACTCCGCGGGGAGACCCAGTACTTC.

V is TRBV7-6 and J is TRBJ1-1; D perhaps matches TRBD1 (6 bases). Trimming shortened V by 5 bases and J by 8 bases, and 12 bases separated the two germline ends. Germline CDR1 is SGHVS and CDR2 is FNYEAQ. The length of the CDR3 is 12 residues. CDR3 nucleotides: TGTGCCAGCAGCCGGGTGGACAGCGAAGCTTTCTTT. Its protein product is CASSRVDSEAFF. Together with reference TRBV7-6 and TRBJ1-1, the CDR3 gives the full variable domain: GAGVSQSPRYKVTKRGQDVALRCDPISGHVSLYWYRQALGQGPEFLTYFNYEAQQDKSGLPNDRFSAERPEGSISTLTIQRTEQRDSAMYRCASSRVDSEAFFGQGTRLTVV.

This chain joins TRBV19 and TRBJ2-3; D is possibly TRBD1 (6 bases). Germline V lookup: CDR1 LNHDA, CDR2 SQIVND (reference sequence). With 7 bases removed from V and 5 bases from J, the gap between germline ends came to 16 bases. CDR3 size: 14 residues. The CDR3 sequence is CASTIGQLRDTQYF. The CDR3, as DNA: TGTGCCAGTACCATCGGACAGCTGCGAGATACGCAGTATTTT.